The entry that follows covers one TCR beta chain sequence. This record belongs to a study of blood T cell repertoires in COVID-19. Study-wide context: Samples taken during acute and convalescent COVID-19 were collected in the United States, Italy and Spain. The cDNA or gDNA used as material had been derived from T cells, B-cell-depleted T cells, or PBMCs.

V was clipped by 5 bases and J by 0 bases, with 15 bases between them. Germline CDR1 is SGHRS and CDR2 is YFSETQ. The CDR3 has 15 amino acids. Source study methods: Researchers report that nucleated cell counts were estimated from reference gene primer amplification. Sequenced by immunoSEQ multiplex PCR; TCRdb stores in-frame clones only, minus some. The V and J calls and clone size were taken over from that table, and D and trimming were inferred from the DNA. The sample has 110,000 to 150,000 clones, around 78% seen once. The sequence came from a woman aged 55-70 years with acute or convalescent COVID-19. The J gene is TRBJ2-7, the V gene TRBV5-1; D is possibly TRBD2 (6 bases). The sequenced material came from peripheral blood. The CDR3 region is CASRLGLASSYEQYF. CDR3 bases: TGCGCCAGCAGATTAGGGCTAGCGAGCTCCTACGAGCAGTACTTC.